This T cell receptor (beta chain) was recovered during a study of blood T cell repertoires in COVID-19 (TCRdb year 2020). Broadly, across the study: Samples covering the acute and convalescent phases of COVID-19 were provided by collaborators in the United States, Italy and Spain. The prospective study material was composed of cDNA or gDNA derived from T cells, B-cell-depleted T cells, or PBMCs. Deeply sampled blood TCRbeta repertoires from subjects exposed to, actively infected with, or recovered from COVID-19 were included in the dataset. The repertoires were released in a freely available public database intended as a resource for research on the immune response to SARS-CoV-2. The samples were drawn from the first 160 participants of the ongoing ImmuneRACE study and from 1,254 subjects provided by 6 global collaborators. Sample metadata almost always included a de-identified subject ID, COVID-19 status, age in years and sex. Where available, HLA class I and class II types were obtained from metadata supplied by the sample provider rather than from assay-based typing.

Trimming removed 6 bases from V and 7 bases from J; the gene matches leave 12 bases unexplained. Based on the germline V gene, the CDR1 and CDR2 sequences are SGHDT and YYEEEE. Its CDR3 holds 16 amino acids, cysteine through phenylalanine. The only DNA kept is the CDR3, 48 bases in frame from the first base. A note on this clone: It has no known antigen specificity. There are no base qualities to consult, and no much larger clone falls within one base.

A second Seattle source provided samples from volunteer blood donors who had recovered from COVID-19. Each collaborating institution followed its own protocols to collect whole blood in K2EDTA tubes. For TCRbeta analysis, collaborator samples were shipped as frozen whole blood, as isolated PBMCs, or as DNA extracted from either sample type. TCRbeta CDR3 regions were amplified from genomic DNA using the immunoSEQ Assay, a bias-controlled multiplex PCR. As for how the authors treated the data: The number of nucleated cells in each sample was estimated from the amplification of reference gene primers within the assay. To quantify the absolute abundance of each unique TCRbeta CDR3 rearrangement, sequence reads were collapsed and filtered. For each sample, productive Simpson clonality was calculated by taking the square root of Simpson's diversity index across productive rearrangements. TCRdb retrieved this table from immuneACCESS and kept in-frame rearrangements only. Not all clones are present; in checked studies, unresolved V genes account for under half, and no reason is known for the remainder. V, J and clone size derive from that table, while D and trimming were established from the DNA sequence. The sample table records 220,000 or so clones; about 85% of these occur just once. The ten largest clones take up 5% to 6.5% of the sample.

Summary of the overall study and its limitations: How much clinical and demographic metadata was included differed by source and by participant, and the metadata was provided uncurated.

This TCR was sampled from a woman aged 60-70 years who had recovered from COVID-19. The sample was peripheral blood. The V gene is TRBV5-6 and the J gene is TRBJ1-6, with 8 central nucleotides matching TRBD1. CDR3 sequence: CASTTISPGGNSPLHF. The bases read TGTGCCAGCACCACTATTAGTCCAGGGGGCAATTCACCCCTCCACTTT.